This TCR beta chain was identified in a study of vaccination effects on CD4 cells after COVID-19 (dated by TCRdb to between 2021 and 2023). For the wider study: Participants received two doses of either the BNT162b2 or the mRNA-1273 mRNA SARS-CoV-2 vaccine. SARS-CoV-2 spike-specific CD4+ TCR repertoires from before and after mRNA vaccination were compared in COVID-19 convalescent patients and in infection-naive vaccine recipients. Cultures from other donors in the study were sequenced with the Oncomine TCR Beta short-read assay on an Illumina iSeq 100. The full study included approximately nine COVID-19 convalescent patients and several SARS-CoV-2-naive healthy vaccine recipients. Overall study outcomes, separate from this receptor: In healthy vaccine recipients, vaccine-induced clones were almost all SARS-CoV-2 mono-reactive, with only 1 of 255 cross-reactive with common cold coronaviruses. Limitations of the study were the small number of convalescent patients and the absence of early post-infection timepoints. Clones induced by infection and clones induced by vaccination both contracted markedly at late timepoints after vaccination, which fits with T cell responses waning over time.

V drops 0 bases and J drops 5 bases, leaving 7 bases in between. Reading the germline V gene gives CDR1 SGHNT and CDR2 YENEEA. There are 13 amino acids in the CDR3, from cysteine to phenylalanine inclusive. The kept DNA is CDR3 alone, 39 bases in frame from the first base. Of note for this clone: Its recognized antigen is unknown. No clone much larger than this one lies a single base away; base qualities are absent.

In the ViraFEST assay, PBMC were stimulated with viral peptide pools, and antigen-specific CD4+ T cell clonotypes were then identified by expansion using TCR sequencing. After more than nine days of culture, CD4+ T cells were isolated with the EasySep CD4+ T cell isolation kit. None of the healthy vaccine recipients had a prior SARS-CoV-2 infection, which was confirmed by nucleocapsid antibody tests that came back negative both before and after vaccination. Each well held roughly 2 million PBMC cultured in IMDM containing approximately 5% human AB serum, around 9.3 IU/ml IL-2 and gentamicin, along with roughly 10 ug/ml peptides. Half of the culture medium was replaced with fresh IL-2-containing medium on days 3 and 7. Unless noted otherwise, every peptide stimulation condition was cultured in triplicate wells. Using Ficoll-Paque Plus gradient centrifugation, PBMC were separated from whole blood and then either used fresh or cryopreserved at -140C. The overlapping peptide pools covered the spike proteins of SARS-CoV-2 and of the common cold coronaviruses HCoV-NL63, HCoV-OC43 and HCoV-229E. Genomic DNA was extracted from cultured CD4+ T cells with the QIAamp micro DNA kit.

Library method: the immunoSEQ multiplex PCR assay. TCR beta CDR3 sequencing was performed on DNA from the cultured, isolated CD4+ T cells. The paper's processing steps were these. Non-productive TCR sequences were discarded, and reads were trimmed to the CDR3 region, with only CDR3s of 7 or more amino acids retained. Antigen-specific clonotypes were identified using the MANAFEST web app by comparison of expansion in peptide wells against reference cultures. To be called positive, a clone needed expansion at FDR<0.05 compared with the reference and with all other wells, an odds ratio greater than 5, and a frequency greater than 0.1% in two replicate wells. A clonotype was defined as cross-reactive if the clonotype was significantly expanded both in SARS-CoV-2 spike wells and in at least one common cold coronavirus spike condition. Using the stringdist R package, CDR3 similarity was measured by Levenshtein distance, and unrooted trees were constructed with ape in R 3.6.1. TCRdb re-hosts the immuneACCESS table, in-frame sequences only. Its copies lack some clones; in the studies checked, an unresolved V gene accounts for under half of them, and the cause for the rest is not known. Clone size and the V and J calls come from that table; the DNA yielded D and trimming. Here the sample has over 45,000 clones; under 75% occur a single time. Of the sample, approximately 20% falls within the top ten clones.

The sequence joins TRBV11-3 to TRBJ2-5, with no D gene named confidently. This sample comprised CD4+ T cells from PBMCs cultured with SARS-CoV-2 spike peptides, obtained before COVID-19 vaccination. Read against the paper, the sample's cell subset or site label means: SARS-CoV-2 spike overlapping peptide pool stimulation. This TCR derives from a human donor who received a COVID-19 vaccine. The DNA sequence is as follows: TGTGCCAGCAGCTTAGATGGGTGGGAGACCCAGTACTTC. It specifies CASSLDGWETQYF.